This T cell receptor beta chain is drawn from a study of T cells expressing NK-cell markers. Study conclusions and caveats: Five or six of the donors carried dominant NKG2C+ clonotypes that took up about 1.0-7.5% of their CD8+ T cells.

The CDR3 spans 15 residues. Germline CDR1 SGHTA, CDR2 FQGNSA. TCRdb derives one entry per CDR3 protein from the 5' RACE reads, leaving out DNA. The sample table includes about 550,000 distinct CDR3 sequences. In the case of this clonotype: What it recognizes is unknown.

This clonotype was sampled from a man between 18 and 29 years old in good health. The material sequenced was blood T cells: a sorted CD56 or NKG2C T cell subset, CD4+ or CD8+ T cells, or bulk PBMC T cells (not recorded which). The chain combines TRBV7-2 with TRBJ2-7; without DNA, the TCRdb call of TRBD2 cannot be checked. The CDR3 loop is CASSQEGTSGREQYF.